Reported below is one TCR beta chain. Using immunoSEQ multiplex PCR, the repertoire was profiled, and TCRdb retains in-frame clones only, with some absent. The sample consists of tens of thousands of clones, 85% to 95% of them appearing once. The CDR3 totals 15 residues. The germline V and J ends were trimmed by 0 bases and 1 base, with 7 bases remaining between them. CDR1 is LGHNA and CDR2 is YSLEER in the germline V gene. The sample originates from a study of T cell changes during pregnancy in multiple sclerosis. The receptor comes from a female donor in good health, enrolled as a control in a pregnancy study. The gene calls are TRBV4-3 and TRBJ1-5; D call uncertain. This sample comprised CD4+ T cells from peripheral blood mononuclear cells, obtained in the second trimester of pregnancy. CDR3 protein: CASSQDWLSNQPQHF. The CDR3 DNA reads as TGCGCCAGCAGCCAAGATTGGCTGAGCAATCAGCCCCAGCATTTT.